This is a list of T cell receptor beta chains from one sample in a study of Ad26.COV2.S vaccination and SARS-CoV-2 variants. Here immunoSEQ multiplex PCR was the method, and the copy in TCRdb shows in-frame clones only, minus some. This sample has roughly 700,000 clones, with around 92% found just once. Sequencing used peripheral blood, obtained in a trial of Ad26.COV2.S vaccine versus placebo. The receptors stem from a person aged 18 to 59 who received the Ad26.COV2.S COVID-19 vaccine or a placebo. Both conserved end residues are part of each CDR3. Size values are once, few and many counts, or a class for expanded clones, and some rows have none.

v_call: TRBV6-2/TRBV6-3
cdr3_length: 16
clone_size: -
j_call: TRBJ1-5
cdr3_aa: CASSYSGTGNNQPQHF

v_call: TRBV5-1
cdr3_length: 16
clone_size: -
j_call: TRBJ2-5
cdr3_aa: CASSLEASGTQETQYF

v_call: TRBV19
cdr3_length: 17
clone_size: -
j_call: TRBJ2-6
cdr3_aa: CASSIRHEDSGANVLTF

v_call: TRBV30
cdr3_length: 14
clone_size: -
j_call: TRBJ1-1
cdr3_aa: CAWSVARGGTEAFF

v_call: TRBV5-1
cdr3_length: 15
clone_size: -
j_call: TRBJ1-1
cdr3_aa: CASSSTKGVGTEAFF

v_call: TRBV6-4
cdr3_length: 16
clone_size: -
j_call: TRBJ2-2
cdr3_aa: CASSSTGTGGTGELFF

v_call: TRBV5-4
cdr3_length: 16
clone_size: -
j_call: TRBJ1-2
cdr3_aa: CASSGQGVSSNYGYTF

v_call: TRBV12-3/TRBV12-4
cdr3_length: 13
clone_size: -
j_call: TRBJ2-7
cdr3_aa: CASSFLATDEQYF

v_call: TRBV27
cdr3_length: 13
clone_size: -
j_call: TRBJ1-5
cdr3_aa: CASSLFGNQPQHF

v_call: TRBV20-1
cdr3_length: 12
clone_size: -
j_call: TRBJ1-2
cdr3_aa: CSASVQDYGYTF

v_call: TRBV4-3
cdr3_length: 17
clone_size: -
j_call: TRBJ2-1
cdr3_aa: CASSQQLYDRGLNEQFF

v_call: TRBV7-9
cdr3_length: 15
clone_size: -
j_call: TRBJ2-1
cdr3_aa: CASSLAGGIYNEQFF

v_call: TRBV18
cdr3_length: 15
clone_size: -
j_call: TRBJ2-3
cdr3_aa: CASSPPQWETDTQYF

v_call: TRBV7-9
cdr3_length: 13
clone_size: -
j_call: TRBJ1-1
cdr3_aa: CASDTDGNTEAFF

v_call: TRBV7-8
cdr3_length: 14
clone_size: -
j_call: TRBJ2-1
cdr3_aa: CASSKRRDREEQFF

v_call: TRBV19
cdr3_length: 15
clone_size: once
j_call: TRBJ1-3
cdr3_aa: CASSISPSSGNTIYF